This is a list of T cell receptor beta chains from one sample in a study of cytomegalovirus exposure and HLA in healthy donors. Data came from immunoSEQ multiplex PCR; TCRdb stores just in-frame clones and leaves some out. The profile shows roughly 200,000 clones, about nine tenths of them singletons. What was sequenced was PBMCs. The receptors shown here come from a boy between 2 and 10 years old in good health and CMV-seronegative. Both conserved end residues are part of each CDR3. D genes are given only for firm matches. A row's size may be missing; if present it is once, few, many or a size class.

D	size	J	V	CDR3	DNA
.	.	TRBJ2-7	TRBV5-4	CASSLWPPQNYEQYF	TGTGCCAGCAGCTTGTGGCCGCCGCAGAACTACGAGCAGTACTTC
.	.	TRBJ1-1	TRBV7-9	CSSSYQWGREAFF	TGTTCCAGCAGCTACCAGTGGGGGCGTGAAGCTTTCTTT
.	.	TRBJ2-6	TRBV15	CATSRTRDKLFSGANVLTF	TGTGCCACCAGCAGGACCCGGGACAAGCTCTTCTCTGGGGCCAACGTCCTGACTTTC
.	.	TRBJ2-7	TRBV19	CASSTGLSGEQYF	TGTGCCAGTAGTACCGGACTATCGGGTGAGCAGTACTTC
.	.	TRBJ1-3	TRBV6-1	CASSHVSVSGNTIYF	TGTGCCAGCAGCCACGTCTCAGTATCTGGAAACACCATATATTTT
TRBD2	.	TRBJ2-4	TRBV30	CAWSPPGGPKNIQYF	TGTGCCTGGAGTCCTCCGGGAGGGCCGAAAAACATTCAGTACTTC
.	.	TRBJ1-6	TRBV30	CAWSYVDSGSPLHF	TGTGCCTGGAGTTACGTGGACAGTGGTTCACCCCTCCACTTT
.	few	TRBJ1-5	TRBV4-1	CASSQDYEQPQHF	TGCGCCAGCAGCCAAGACTACGAGCAGCCCCAGCATTTT
.	.	TRBJ1-5	TRBV2	CASQGSIQPQHF	TGTGCCAGCCAGGGGTCCATACAGCCCCAGCATTTT
TRBD1	.	TRBJ1-2	TRBV6-6	CASSYVQGQGPRGYTF	TGTGCCAGCAGTTACGTACAGGGACAGGGCCCTAGAGGCTACACCTTC
TRBD2	.	TRBJ2-7	TRBV27	CASSLLAGPSEQYF	TGTGCCAGCAGTTTATTAGCGGGGCCCTCCGAGCAGTACTTC
.	few	TRBJ1-3	TRBV10-3	CAISEETAGNTIYF	TGTGCCATCAGTGAGGAGACAGCTGGAAACACCATATATTTT
TRBD1	.	TRBJ2-4	TRBV29-1	CSVEGGQNIQYF	TGCAGCGTCGAAGGGGGCCAAAACATTCAGTACTTC